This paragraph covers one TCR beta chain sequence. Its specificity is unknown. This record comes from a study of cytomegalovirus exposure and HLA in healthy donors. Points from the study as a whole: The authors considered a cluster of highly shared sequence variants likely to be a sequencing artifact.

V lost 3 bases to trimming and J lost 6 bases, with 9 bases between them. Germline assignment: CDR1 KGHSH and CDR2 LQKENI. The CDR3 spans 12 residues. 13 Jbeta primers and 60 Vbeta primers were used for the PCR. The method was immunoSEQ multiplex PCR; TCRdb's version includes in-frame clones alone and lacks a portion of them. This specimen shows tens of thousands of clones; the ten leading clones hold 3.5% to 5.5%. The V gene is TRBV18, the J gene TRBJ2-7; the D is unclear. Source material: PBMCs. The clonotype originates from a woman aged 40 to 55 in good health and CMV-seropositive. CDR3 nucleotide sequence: TGTGCCAGCTCACCTTCGGGTTCCGAGCAGTACTTC. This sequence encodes CASSPSGSEQYF. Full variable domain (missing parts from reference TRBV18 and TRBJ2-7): NAGVMQNPRHLVRRRGQEARLRCSPMKGHSHVYWYRQLPEEGLKFMVYLQKENIIDESGMPKERFSAEFPKEGPSILRIQQVVRGDSAAYFCASSPSGSEQYFGPGTRLTVT.